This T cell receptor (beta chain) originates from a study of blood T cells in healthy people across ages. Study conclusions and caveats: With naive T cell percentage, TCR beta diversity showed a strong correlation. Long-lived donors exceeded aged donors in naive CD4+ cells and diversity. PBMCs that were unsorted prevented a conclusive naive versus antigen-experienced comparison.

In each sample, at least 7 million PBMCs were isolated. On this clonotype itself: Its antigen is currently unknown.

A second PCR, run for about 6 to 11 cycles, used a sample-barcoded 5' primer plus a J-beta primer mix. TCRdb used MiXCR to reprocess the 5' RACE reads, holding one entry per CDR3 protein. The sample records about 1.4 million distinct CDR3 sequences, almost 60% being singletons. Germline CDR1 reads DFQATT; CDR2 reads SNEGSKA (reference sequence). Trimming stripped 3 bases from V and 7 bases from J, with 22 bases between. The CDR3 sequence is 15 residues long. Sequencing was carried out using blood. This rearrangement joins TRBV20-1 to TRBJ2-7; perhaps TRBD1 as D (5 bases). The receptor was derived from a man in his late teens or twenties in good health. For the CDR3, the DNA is TGCAGTGCTAGCGTTCTCGACAGAGATTTGTATGAGCAGTACTTC. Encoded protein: CSASVLDRDLYEQYF.